These T cell receptor beta chains were read from a single sample in a study of post-analysis software for immune sequencing data. TCRdb itself ran the PCR reads through MiXCR, one entry per CDR3 protein. The sample has roughly 620,000 distinct CDR3 sequences; 44% are singletons. Material: blood. Receptors were obtained from a girl between 10 and 17 years old with multiple sclerosis. The CDR3 runs from the conserved cysteine through the conserved F or W. Fields, in order: clone size, D gene, J gene, V gene, CDR3 DNA, CDR3 protein. A D gene is named only where the DNA matches it firmly. Expanded clones are given a class, and other clones once, few, many or no size at all.

- - TRBJ2-5 TRBV7-9 TGTGCCAGCAGCGTAGTAGGACGGGGCAATGAGCAGTACTTC CASSVVGRGNEQYF
- TRBD2 TRBJ2-1 TRBV12-3/TRBV12-4 TGTGCCAGCAGTTGGACTAGCGGGGCTTCAAACGAGCAGTTCTTC CASSWTSGASNEQFF
- - TRBJ2-7 TRBV3-1 TGTGCCAGCAGCCGAACAGGTCACCAGTACTTC CASSRTGHQYF
few - TRBJ2-7 TRBV10-3 TGTGCCATCAGTGAGGACTACGAGCAGTACTTC CAISEDYEQYF
- - TRBJ2-7 TRBV12-3/TRBV12-4 TGTGCCAGCAATCTCTGGGGGCCCTCCTACGAGCAGTACTTC CASNLWGPSYEQYF
- TRBD1 TRBJ1-1 TRBV27 TGTGCCAGCAGTCCCCACATGGACAGGCTCTACACTGAAGCTTTCTTT CASSPHMDRLYTEAFF
- TRBD2 TRBJ2-3 TRBV29-1 TGCAGCGTCCTTAGCGGGAGGACCACAGATACGCAGTATTTT CSVLSGRTTDTQYF
few - TRBJ2-1 TRBV12-3/TRBV12-4 TGTGCCAGCAGTTTAGGAGGGACCGCCCACAATGAGCAGTTCTTC CASSLGGTAHNEQFF
few TRBD2 TRBJ2-5 TRBV7-2 TGTGCCAGCAGCCTAGAGCGGGGGGTTCAAGAGACCCAGTACTTC CASSLERGVQETQYF
- TRBD2 TRBJ2-5 TRBV6-1 TGTGCCAGCAGCCGACGACGGGGACTAGCGGGATCTTGGGAGACCCAGTACTTC CASSRRRGLAGSWETQYF
few - TRBJ2-6 TRBV18 TGTGCCAGCTCACCGAACGGGGGTTCTGGGGCCAACGTCCTGACTTTC CASSPNGGSGANVLTF